The T cell receptor (beta chain) described here comes from a study of Tregs in tolerant kidney transplant recipients. Findings and limits, study-wide: For some patients, primers changed over time, blocking nucleotide-level comparison. Findings come from small patient numbers and require larger validation.

The method was immunoSEQ multiplex PCR; TCRdb's version includes in-frame clones alone and lacks a portion of them. The sample has approximately 93,000 clones, 93% seen once; the top ten hold about 0.45%. CD4+CD25+CD127- Tregs, CD4+CD25- non-Tregs, CD4 and CD8 cells were sorted. Germline V gene sequence: CDR1 SGHRS, CDR2 YFSETQ. The CDR3 is made up of 16 amino acids. The V gene end was trimmed by 0 bases and the J gene end by 5 bases; junction bases not matched to a gene: 4. As regards this clone: Its specificity is not known.

Here the sequenced sample was CD4+ T cells from blood, taken before the transplant. This clonotype was obtained from a human donor who received a combined kidney and bone marrow transplant. The rearrangement uses TRBV5-1 and TRBJ2-1; 11 nucleotides line up with TRBD2. As DNA, the CDR3 is TGCGCCAGCAGCTTGGCCGGGACTAGCGGACACAATGAGCAGTTCTTC. Protein product: CASSLAGTSGHNEQFF. The variable domain in full, with the rest retrieved from reference TRBV5-1 and TRBJ2-1, is KAGVTQTPRYLIKTRGQQVTLSCSPISGHRSVSWYQQTPGQGLQFLFEYFSETQRNKGNFPGRFSGRQFSNSRSEMNVSTLELGDSALYLCASSLAGTSGHNEQFFGPGTRLTVL.